Shown below are 11 T cell receptor beta chains from a single sample sequenced in a study of Ad26.COV2.S vaccination and SARS-CoV-2 variants. Treatment noted: some 19 received Ad26.COV2.S at low or high dose, single or two shots; several received placebo; per-sample allocation not given. Sampling was performed 63 days after the first vaccine or placebo injection. TCRdb's table, derived via immunoSEQ multiplex PCR, lists solely in-frame clones and lacks some. The repertoire holds some 290,000 clones, with 86% as singletons. The material sequenced was peripheral blood, taken in a trial of Ad26.COV2.S vaccine versus placebo. The receptor set was obtained from a person aged 18 to 65 who received the Ad26.COV2.S COVID-19 vaccine or a placebo.

In its sample, this clone was seen a few times. The chain is built from TRBV5-8 and TRBJ2-1; a possible D gene is TRBD1 (7 bases). Trimming left V 1 base short and J 15 bases short, with 11 bases between. Germline V gene sequence: CDR1 SGHTS, CDR2 YDEGEE. The CDR3 totals 11 residues. CDR3 protein: CASSLRQGGFF. The CDR3 region has the DNA TGTGCCAGCAGCTTGAGGCAGGGGGGGTTCTTC.

For this clone: This sample includes further DNA sequences coding for the same CDR3. The chain is built from TRBV5-4 and TRBJ1-2; D is unclear. Trimming took off 4 bases at V and 4 bases at J, with 11 bases between the two ends. From germline, CDR1 is SGHNT and CDR2 YYREEE (reference sequence). This CDR3 is 13 amino acids long. The CDR3 here is CASSPDSSYGYTF. CDR3 in DNA: TGTGCCAGCAGCCCTGATTCGAGCTATGGCTACACCTTC.

Concerning this clone: An end of the junction differs from the germline gene, which may be a read error. V gene TRBV5-4 combines with J gene TRBJ2-1; D may be TRBD1 (6 bases). This CDR3 has 15 residues. Germline CDR1 SGHNT, CDR2 YYREEE (reference sequence). CDR3 sequence: CATSPRQGIGNEQFF. Here the CDR3 DNA reads TGTGCCACCAGCCCGAGGCAGGGGATAGGGAATGAGCAGTTCTTC. Full variable domain (missing parts from reference TRBV5-4 and TRBJ2-1): ETGVTQSPTHLIKTRGQQVTLRCSSQSGHNTVSWYQQALGQGPQFIFQYYREEENGRGNFPPRFSGLQFPNYSSELNVNALELDDSALYLCATSPRQGIGNEQFFGPGTRLTVL.

The chain recombines TRBV19 with TRBJ1-5; tentative D call: TRBD1 (5 bases). The V end lost 4 bases, the J end lost 4 bases, and 8 bases lay between the germline ends. Germline V gene lookup returns CDR1 LNHDA and CDR2 SQIVND (reference sequence). CDR3 size: 13 residues. In nucleotides, the CDR3 is TGTGCCAGTAGTAGAGACAGAAATCAGCCCCAGCATTTT. Its translation is CASSRDRNQPQHF.

The rearrangement uses TRBV7-9 and TRBJ2-2; D might be TRBD2 (6 bases). The CDR3 contains 18 residues. Between the trimmed V and J ends, which lost 5 bases and 3 bases, there was a span of 22 bases. The germline CDR1 and CDR2 sequences are SEHNR and FQNEAQ (reference sequence). CDR3 DNA sequence: TGTGCCAGCAGCCCTCGTGTGATTCTAGCGTCCTACACCGGGGAGCTGTTTTTT. Amino acids: CASSPRVILASYTGELFF. The whole variable domain, filled in from reference TRBV7-9 and TRBJ2-2, reads DTGVSQNPRHKITKRGQNVTFRCDPISEHNRLYWYRQTLGQGPEFLTYFQNEAQLEKSRLLSDRFSAERPKGSFSTLEIQRTEQGDSAMYLCASSPRVILASYTGELFFGEGSRLTVL.

The CDR3 DNA reads as TGCGCCAGCAGCTTTAAAGAGAACACTGAAGCTTTCTTT. Its translation: CASSFKENTEAFF. J is TRBJ1-1 and V is TRBV5-1; no reliable D call. The V and J ends lost 2 bases and 1 base respectively, with 6 bases between them. The CDR3 runs 13 residues. Germline loops: CDR1 SGHRS, CDR2 YFSETQ. Complete variable domain (other parts from reference TRBV5-1 and TRBJ1-1): KAGVTQTPRYLIKTRGQQVTLSCSPISGHRSVSWYQQTPGQGLQFLFEYFSETQRNKGNFPGRFSGRQFSNSRSEMNVSTLELGDSALYLCASSFKENTEAFFGQGTRLTVV.

This clone was recorded at least ten times. This chain uses TRBV19 with TRBJ1-6, with D possibly being TRBD1 (6 bases). The CDR3 totals 15 residues. V was trimmed by 3 bases and J by 10 bases, leaving 16 bases between them. Germline V CDR1 and CDR2: LNHDA, SQIVND (reference sequence). The CDR3 is CASSMRDTGTSPLHF. In DNA form, the CDR3 reads TGTGCCAGTAGTATGAGGGACACAGGGACCTCACCCCTCCACTTT.

This rearrangement joins TRBV7-9 to TRBJ1-1; D is perhaps TRBD1 (5 bases). Between the trimmed V and J ends, which lost 1 base and 5 bases, there was a span of 20 bases. CDR3 length equals 17 residues. Germline loops: CDR1 SEHNR, CDR2 FQNEAQ (reference sequence). CDR3 sequence reads: CASSLGVISGRETEAFF. Written as DNA, the CDR3 is TGTGCCAGCAGCTTAGGCGTAATATCGGGGCGCGAGACTGAAGCTTTCTTT.

This clone was found a few times. The gene calls are TRBV18 and TRBJ2-1, with TRBD2 matching over 11 bases. The V and J ends lost 0 bases and 5 bases, in that order; junction bases with no gene match: 3. This CDR3 has 16 residues. From germline, CDR1 is KGHSH and CDR2 LQKENI. The CDR3 DNA is TGTGCCAGCTCACCACCAGGGACTAGCGGCAACAATGAGCAGTTCTTC. It specifies CASSPPGTSGNNEQFF. The variable domain in full, with the rest retrieved from reference TRBV18 and TRBJ2-1, is NAGVMQNPRHLVRRRGQEARLRCSPMKGHSHVYWYRQLPEEGLKFMVYLQKENIIDESGMPKERFSAEFPKEGPSILRIQQVVRGDSAAYFCASSPPGTSGNNEQFFGPGTRLTVL.

Concerning this clone: The junction departs from germline at one end; a sequencing error may be responsible. The chain couples TRBV11-3 to TRBJ1-2; 7 nucleotides agree with TRBD1. CDR1 and CDR2 from the germline V gene are SGHNT and YENEEA. The CDR3 is 14 amino acids. The DNA of the CDR3 is TGTGCCAGCAGCCCTGATACAGGGGCCCGCGGGTTGGTCTTC. Its protein product is CASSPDTGARGLVF.

This chain uses TRBV9 with TRBJ2-3, with unresolved D. V lost 0 bases and J 5 bases, leaving 10 bases between the germline ends. This CDR3 is built from 14 residues. CDR1 SGDLS and CDR2 YYNGEE come from the germline V gene. The CDR3 is CASSVGLFGDTQYF. CDR3 sequence (DNA): TGTGCCAGCAGCGTAGGATTGTTCGGAGATACGCAGTATTTT.